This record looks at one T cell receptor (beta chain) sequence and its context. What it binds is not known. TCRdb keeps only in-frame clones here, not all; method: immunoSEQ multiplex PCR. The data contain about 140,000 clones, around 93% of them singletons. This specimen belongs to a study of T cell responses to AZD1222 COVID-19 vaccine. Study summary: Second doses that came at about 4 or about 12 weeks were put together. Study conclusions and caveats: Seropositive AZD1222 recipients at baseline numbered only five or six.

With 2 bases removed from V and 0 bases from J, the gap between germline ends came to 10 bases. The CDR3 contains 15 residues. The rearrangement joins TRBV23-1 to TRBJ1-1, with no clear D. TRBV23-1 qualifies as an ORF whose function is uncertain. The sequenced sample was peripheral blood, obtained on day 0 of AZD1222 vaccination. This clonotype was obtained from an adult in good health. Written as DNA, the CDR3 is TGCGCCAGCAGTCAAAATCAGAGTATGAACACTGAAGCTTTCTTT. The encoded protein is CASSQNQSMNTEAFF.